One sample yielded the 22 T cell receptor beta chains listed below, sequenced in a study of tumor and adjacent non-tumor tissue in lung cancer. RNA was extracted from bulk tissue without any cell sorting. The library came from three nested PCR rounds adapted from ARM-PCR protocols. TCRdb called the multiplex PCR reads again in MiXCR, with one record for every CDR3 protein. The table includes about 80,000 distinct CDR3 sequences, around 70% detected once. The sequenced material came from lung tumor tissue. Receptor source: an older woman with non-small cell lung cancer.

The V call is TRBV19, the J call TRBJ1-1; unclear D gene. Trimming pared 5 bases from V and 1 base from J, leaving 11 bases between. This CDR3 comprises 14 residues. Germline values: CDR1 LNHDA, CDR2 SQIVND (reference sequence). The CDR3 loop is CASSYRSGNTEAFF. The DNA of the CDR3 is TGTGCCAGTAGTTATCGAAGTGGGAACACTGAAGCTTTCTTT.

The table lists this clonotype with many counts. The chain joins TRBV12-3 or TRBV12-4 to TRBJ1-5, with unresolved D. V gave up 4 bases and J gave up 4 bases, with 14 bases separating them. The CDR3 has 15 residues. CDR3 in DNA: TGTGCCAGCAGTTATATGACCGCGGCGAATCAGCCCCAGCATTTT. This gives the protein CASSYMTAANQPQHF.

Worth noting for this clonotype: A much bigger clone sits one base away, suggesting this may be a read error. The chain carries TRBV5-1 and TRBJ2-1; D is perhaps TRBD2 (6 bases). Germline V lookup: CDR1 SGHRS, CDR2 YFSETQ. CDR3 size: 14 residues. The CDR3 sequence: CASGDRDSFDEQSF. The CDR3 DNA follows: TGCGCCAGCGGAGACCGGGACTCCTTCGATGAGCAGTCCTTC.

In the case of this clonotype: One end of the junction is discordant with germline, which a read error may explain. The chain recombines TRBV29-1 with TRBJ2-1; TRBD2 aligns across 7 bases. Germline-derived CDR1 and CDR2 are SQVTM and ANQGSEA. CDR3 length: 15 residues. For the CDR3, the DNA is TGCGGCGTTTCGGCGGGGGTAGCGGAGAACAATGAGAAGTTCTTC. Its protein product is CGVSAGVAENNEKFF.

The chain is built from TRBV28 and TRBJ2-3, with no clear D. V lost 6 bases to trimming and J lost 15 bases, with 16 bases between them. The germline gives CDR1 MDHEN, CDR2 SYDVKM. The CDR3 extends over 11 amino acids. CDR3 nucleotides: TGTGCCAGCAGCACTGTTGGAGCCCAATATTTT. This sequence encodes CASSTVGAQYF.

Worth noting for this clonotype: With a much larger clone just one base away, this may be a read error. This rearrangement joins TRBV6-1 to TRBJ1-4, with TRBD1 matching 7 bases. CDR1 is MNHNS, CDR2 SASEGT, per germline. There are 14 residues in the CDR3. Germline trimming cut 3 bases from V and 4 bases from J; bases unmatched to any gene: 2. CDR3 bases: TGTGCCAGCAGTGAGAGGGGGCTTAATGAAAAACTGTTTTTT. Amino acids: CASSERGLNEKLFF.

Many counts were recorded for this clonotype. Relative to the germline gene, one junction end is altered; a read error may explain this. V is TRBV6-5 and J is TRBJ2-1; 13 bases are shared with TRBD2. Germline assignment: CDR1 MNHEY and CDR2 SVGAGI. The CDR3 runs 14 residues. This chain's CDR3 is CASRTSGSGNGQFF. The DNA of the CDR3 is TGTGCCAGCCGGACTAGCGGGAGTGGCAATGGGCAGTTCTTC.

Concerning this clonotype itself: A clone one base away is much larger, so this may be a read error. The J gene is TRBJ2-5, the V gene TRBV20-1; 13 positions agree with TRBD2. V dropped 3 bases and J dropped 9; count of bases not matched to a gene: 10. The germline V gene encodes CDR1 DFQATT and CDR2 SNEGSKA (reference sequence). The CDR3 spans 15 residues. CDR3 in DNA: TGCAGTGCTAGGACTAGCGGGAGGTTGCGGGAGGCCCAGTACTTC. It yields the protein CSARTSGRLREAQYF.

Turning to this clonotype: A read error may be the cause here, since a much bigger clone is one base away. The rearrangement links TRBV10-3 to TRBJ2-1; the match to TRBD2 covers 7 bases. J gave up 9 bases and V 10 bases, and 15 bases lay outside the gene matches. CDR3 length: 14 amino acids. The germline V gene encodes CDR1 ENHRY and CDR2 SYGVKD. The CDR3 nucleotides read TGTGCCACTCGGACTAGAGGAATACAAACTGAGCAGTTCTTC. It specifies CATRTRGIQTEQFF.

This clonotype was seen at least ten times. The chain carries TRBV5-6 and TRBJ1-2; D not certain. Germline V gives CDR1 SGHDT, CDR2 YYEEEE. V lost 7 bases and J 2 bases, leaving 12 bases between the germline ends. This CDR3 is built from 13 residues. The CDR3 DNA sequence: TGTGCCAGCGTCTCCCGATTGAACTATGGCTACACCTTC. Its protein is CASVSRLNYGYTF. The variable domain in full, completed from reference TRBV5-6 and TRBJ1-2, reads DAGVTQSPTHLIKTRGQQVTLRCSPKSGHDTVSWYQQALGQGPQFIFQYYEEEERQRGNFPDRFSGHQFPNYSSELNVNALLLGDSALYLCASVSRLNYGYTFGSGTRLTVV.

To note about this clonotype: The conserved phenylalanine or tryptophan is not found at the CDR3 terminus, so this likely reflects a read error. This sequence joins TRBV11-1 and TRBJ2-1, with TRBD2 matching 7 bases. CDR3 length: 15 amino acids. Germline CDR1 reads SGHAT; CDR2 reads FQDESV (reference sequence). CDR3 residues: CASSSRLADYNKQFI. CDR3 DNA sequence: TGTGCCAGCAGCTCCAGACTAGCTGACTACAATAAGCAGTTCATC.

Comment on this clonotype: A clone one base away is much larger, so this may be a read error. The chain has TRBV7-9 and TRBJ2-7; D possibly corresponds to TRBD1 (7 bases). Germline V gene lookup returns CDR1 SEHNR and CDR2 FQNEAQ (reference sequence). CDR3 length equals 15 residues. The CDR3 nucleotides are TGTGTCAGCAGCTTAGCAGGGGGGAGCTCCTACGAGCAGTACTTC. Translating gives CVSSLAGGSSYEQYF.

This clonotype came up a few times. This chain links TRBV20-1 with TRBJ1-5, with 7 bases that match TRBD1. V shed 4 bases and J 6 bases; nucleotides not matched to a gene: 12. The CDR3 totals 15 residues. The germline gives CDR1 DFQATT, CDR2 SNEGSKA (reference sequence). The CDR3 here is CSAIHRGSISQPQHF. In nucleotides, the CDR3 is TGCAGTGCTATACACAGGGGCTCCATAAGTCAGCCCCAGCATTTT.

This clonotype occurred many times. The V call is TRBV4-1, the J call TRBJ1-1, with D hard to call. Trimming cost V 1 base and J 1 base, with 7 bases left between them. CDR3 length equals 14 residues. The germline V gene encodes CDR1 MGHRA and CDR2 YSYEKL. CDR3 sequence reads: CASSQGLGNTEAFF. The CDR3 DNA is TGCGCCAGCAGCCAAGGGCTGGGGAACACTGAAGCTTTCTTT.

A few counts support this clonotype. This may stem from a read error, because a much larger clone lies one nucleotide away. The CDR3 coding sequence is TGTGCCAGCACACGGGCGGGGGACAGCAATCAGCCCCAGCATTTT. Translating it yields CASTRAGDSNQPQHF. V usage is TRBV28 and J usage is TRBJ1-5; D is possibly TRBD1 (5 bases). V shed 7 bases and J shed 1 base, with 14 bases lying between them. The CDR3 length is 15 residues. Germline CDR1 is MDHEN and CDR2 is SYDVKM.

As regards this clonotype: The junction differs from germline at one of its ends, possibly a read error. The chain uses TRBV6-5 and TRBJ1-2, with D perhaps matching TRBD1 (5 bases). The V gene's germline CDR1 is MNHEY and CDR2 SVGAGI. There are 14 residues in the CDR3. CDR3 sequence: CTSSHNRNIYGYTF. The DNA for the CDR3 is TGTACCAGCAGCCATAACAGGAACATCTATGGCTACACCTTC.

This clonotype is medium-sized. The chain is built from TRBV4-2 and TRBJ1-6, with a weak D call TRBD1 (5 bases). V was pared by 0 bases and J by 9 bases, with 12 bases between. The CDR3 is 15 residues long. The V gene's germline CDR1 is LGHNA and CDR2 YNFKEQ. CDR3 in amino acids: CASSQDVRGSSPLHF. CDR3 coding DNA: TGTGCCAGCAGCCAAGATGTCCGGGGGTCTTCACCCCTCCACTTT.

Comments on this clonotype: The CDR3 does not end in the conserved phenylalanine or tryptophan, so this is likely a read error. CDR3 amino acids: CASSHSGVCYGYTL. In DNA, the CDR3 is TGTGCCAGCAGTCATTCGGGCGTTTGCTATGGCTACACCCTC. V usage is TRBV11-1 and J usage is TRBJ1-2; D gene ambiguous. V was cut by 6 bases and J by 4 bases, with 15 bases left in between. The germline V gene encodes CDR1 SGHAT and CDR2 FQDESV (reference sequence). This CDR3 has 14 residues.

The rearrangement links TRBV20-1 to TRBJ2-5, with TRBD2 matching 8 bases. Germline loops: CDR1 DFQATT, CDR2 SNEGSKA (reference sequence). The CDR3 covers 17 residues. V dropped 4 bases and J dropped 4; count of bases not matched to a gene: 17. In nucleotides, the CDR3 is TGCAGTGCTATGCCCTATAAGCGGGAGTCACGGCGAGAGACCCAGTACTTC. Translated: CSAMPYKRESRRETQYF.

The chain links TRBV7-9 to TRBJ2-3; a possible D gene is TRBD2 (6 bases). There are 15 residues in the CDR3. Between the trimmed V and J ends, which lost 5 bases and 5 bases, there was a span of 17 bases. Germline CDR1 reads SEHNR; CDR2 reads FQNEAQ (reference sequence). DNA of the CDR3: TGTGCCAGCAGCCCCCCGGGGGTGAACATAGATACGCAGTATTTT. It specifies CASSPPGVNIDTQYF.

As concerns this clonotype: Relative to the germline gene, one junction end is altered; a read error may explain this. V and J are TRBV6-1 and TRBJ2-3, with TRBD2 matching over 7 bases. The CDR3 has 13 residues. Germline V gene lookup returns CDR1 MNHNS and CDR2 SASEGT. The CDR3 DNA reads as TGTGCCACACGACTAGCTGCGGAAGATATGCAGTATTTT. It specifies CATRLAAEDMQYF.

This clonotype has ten or more counts. CDR3: CSVREGASEKLFF. The CDR3 region has the DNA TGCAGCGTTCGGGAGGGGGCTAGTGAAAAACTGTTTTTT. This chain joins TRBV29-1 and TRBJ1-4; 7 positions agree with TRBD1. Trimming took 5 bases from V and 7 from J; bases not matched to a gene: 7. The germline V gene has CDR1 SQVTM and CDR2 ANQGSEA. This CDR3 is built from 13 residues.